This TCR beta chain emerged from a study of T cells in Graves' hyperthyroidism and ophthalmopathy. The overall study: Peripheral blood samples were taken at initial diagnosis, prior to any treatment.

Diagnosis of hyperthyroidism was new in patients aged 18 to 65, and its duration was under 2 months. The blood specimen was taken at initial hyperthyroidism diagnosis, before any ophthalmopathy symptoms. This clonotype was seen at least ten times. Its specificity is unknown. Researchers amplified the TCR beta CDR3 regions from RNA transcripts. HTBI primers were employed in a first-round RT-PCR of the TCR CDR3. TCRdb reprocessed the multiplex PCR reads via MiXCR and lists one record per CDR3 protein. This table has hundreds of thousands of distinct CDR3 sequences, roughly 14% appearing once. Study results and caveats: Among thyroid clonotypes expanded above 0.001, most also appeared in blood.

V shed 6 bases and J 7 bases; nucleotides not matched to a gene: 6. The CDR3 length is 13 residues. Germline loops: CDR1 MDHEN, CDR2 SYDVKM. The chain couples TRBV28 to TRBJ1-5; 7 positions agree with TRBD1. The receptor comes from a woman between 25 and 40 years old with Graves' hyperthyroidism that later progressed to Graves' ophthalmopathy. Material: blood. CDR3 in DNA: TGTGCCAGCAGATTACAGGGGTGGCAGCCCCAGCATTTT. Protein: CASRLQGWQPQHF.